The rows below give T cell receptor beta chains drawn from one sample of a study of regulatory T cells in long-lasting Graves disease. TCRdb analysed the multiplex PCR reads with MiXCR anew, one entry per CDR3 protein. The data contain around 450,000 distinct CDR3 sequences, about 22% of them singletons. The sequenced sample was peripheral blood mononuclear cells (PBMCs), obtained when the disease was refractory, from a patient treated with antithyroid drugs. These receptors all stem from a female donor with Graves disease. CDR3s include the opening cysteine and the closing phenylalanine or tryptophan. D genes are given only for firm matches. Clone size is shown for a subset of rows, as once, few, many or a class of expanded clone.

-	-	TRBJ1-4	TRBV20-1	TGCAGTACGACTGTCGCAACTAATGAAAAACTGTTTTTT	CSTTVATNEKLFF
-	-	TRBJ1-2	TRBV6-2/TRBV6-3	TGTGCCAGCAGATCAAGGGCCCGAGACAACTACACCTTC	CASRSRARDNYTF
-	few	TRBJ2-2	TRBV5-4	TGTGCCAGCAGCTTTCAGGTCACCGGGGAGCTGTTTTTT	CASSFQVTGELFF
-	many	TRBJ1-2	TRBV2	TGTGCCAGCTCTGCCGGAGGGCAGGGAGCGATCTATGGCTACACCTTC	CASSAGGQGAIYGYTF
-	few	TRBJ2-2	TRBV27	TGTGCCAGCAGTTTTTTAGGAGGCGGGGAGCTGTTTTTT	CASSFLGGGELFF
TRBD2	few	TRBJ2-7	TRBV20-1	TGCAGTGCTAACAAGCGGGAAGGGTACGAGCAGTACTTC	CSANKREGYEQYF
TRBD1	-	TRBJ1-6	TRBV7-2	TGTGCCAGCAGCCAGACAGGGACTCTCTATAATTCACCCCTCCACTTT	CASSQTGTLYNSPLHF
-	-	TRBJ1-5	TRBV19	TGTGCCAGTAGTCTCAAACGGGGCCAGGCGAGCAATCAGCCCCAGCATTTT	CASSLKRGQASNQPQHF
-	-	TRBJ2-3	TRBV28	TGTGCCAGCAGTTTACCCCCCGCAGCAGATACGCAGTATTTT	CASSLPPAADTQYF
-	-	TRBJ2-1	TRBV5-1	TGCGCCAGCAGCACCCGACCCCGGGGGTTGGATTTTTCCTACAATGAGCAGTTCTTC	CASSTRPRGLDFSYNEQFF
TRBD2	few	TRBJ2-2	TRBV7-3	TGTGCCAGCAGCTACCCGGGACTAGCGGAGGCCGGGGAGCTGTTTTTT	CASSYPGLAEAGELFF
-	many	TRBJ2-2	TRBV11-3	TGTGCCAGCAGCTTAGAGCGCTATACCGGGGAGCTGTTTTTT	CASSLERYTGELFF
-	few	TRBJ1-5	TRBV2	TGTGCCAGCAGTGACCACACAAATCAGCCCCAGCATTTT	CASSDHTNQPQHF
-	-	TRBJ2-6	TRBV19	TGTGCCAGTAGTATAGTCTTGGGGGGCTCTGGGGCCAACGTCCTGACTTTC	CASSIVLGGSGANVLTF
-	-	TRBJ2-3	TRBV28	TGTGCCAGCAGTTTTGTGGGACTCACAGATACGCAGTATTTT	CASSFVGLTDTQYF
TRBD1	few	TRBJ2-5	TRBV19	TGTGCCAGTAGTCTAGGACAGGAGCTCCAAGAGACCCAGTACTTC	CASSLGQELQETQYF
TRBD2	many	TRBJ2-5	TRBV28	TGTGCCAGCACCCCTCATAGGTCTAGCGGGTCTGAAGAGACCCAGTACTTC	CASTPHRSSGSEETQYF
-	few	TRBJ2-7	TRBV24-1	TGTGCCACCAGTGATTTCGGGGCGGGAGAGCAGTACTTC	CATSDFGAGEQYF
-	-	TRBJ2-7	TRBV20-1	TGCAGTGCTAGAACCCCCTCCTACGAGCAGTACTTC	CSARTPSYEQYF
-	many	TRBJ1-2	TRBV7-2	TGTGCCAGCAGCTTAGCGATTACAGGGCTCGTGGGCTACACCTTC	CASSLAITGLVGYTF
-	-	TRBJ1-5	TRBV6-1	TGTGCCAGCACCCAAGGACTGGGAAATCAGCCCCAGCATTTT	CASTQGLGNQPQHF
-	-	TRBJ2-7	TRBV7-2	TGCGCCAGCAGCCATTCCGGGACCCCGACGAGGGAGCAGTACTTC	CASSHSGTPTREQYF
-	few	TRBJ1-5	TRBV20-1	TGCAGTGCTAGAGAAGGCCCCCCAAGACAGCCCCAGCATTTT	CSAREGPPRQPQHF
-	many	TRBJ1-1	TRBV12-5	TGTGCTAGTGGTTCTTATCGCGGGGGGTCTGTGAGCACTGAAGCTTTCTTT	CASGSYRGGSVSTEAFF
TRBD1	few	TRBJ1-6	TRBV12-3/TRBV12-4	TGTGCCAGCAGAGTGACAGGGAGTGGACCCCTCCACTTT	CASRVTGSGPLHF
-	few	TRBJ2-7	TRBV29-1	TGCAGCGTTGAGGGACAAGAGTTTGGCGAGCAGTACTTC	CSVEGQEFGEQYF
TRBD1	few	TRBJ2-7	TRBV5-1	TGCGCCAGCAGCCCGGGGACAGGGCAGATCTACGAGCAGTACTTC	CASSPGTGQIYEQYF
TRBD1	many	TRBJ1-1	TRBV28	TGTGCCAGCAGTTTATATCAGGGGGCGGGAGCTTTCTTT	CASSLYQGAGAFF
TRBD1	-	TRBJ2-1	TRBV29-1	TGCAGCGTGGGACCGGGACAGGGTAACAATGAGCAGTTCTTC	CSVGPGQGNNEQFF
-	-	TRBJ1-1	TRBV6-9	TGTGCCAGCAGTTCAAAGGGGGGTATAGGCTCTCTTGAAGCTTTCTTT	CASSSKGGIGSLEAFF
-	few	TRBJ2-7	TRBV15	TGTGCCACCAGCAGAGATAGTGACAGGTCCTACGAGCAGTACTTC	CATSRDSDRSYEQYF
-	-	TRBJ1-1	TRBV5-6	TGTGCCAGCAGCTTAGTCTGGGCAGCAACTGAAGCTTTCTTT	CASSLVWAATEAFF
-	many	TRBJ1-4	TRBV5-5	TGTGCCAGCAGCTTGTCCCCCCGGACCAAAGTTAATGAAAAACTGTTTTTT	CASSLSPRTKVNEKLFF
-	few	TRBJ1-6	TRBV9	TGTGCCAGCAGCGTAGGGGGAAGCAATTCACCCCTCCACTTT	CASSVGGSNSPLHF
TRBD2	-	TRBJ2-1	TRBV7-2	TGTGCCAGCAGCTCGTTGACTAGCGGGAGGAATGAGCAGTTCTTC	CASSSLTSGRNEQFF
-	-	TRBJ1-6	TRBV10-3	TGTGCCATCAGTAAGGAGTCTAAACAGAATTCACCCCTCCACTTT	CAISKESKQNSPLHF
TRBD1	few	TRBJ2-7	TRBV29-1	TGCAGCGTTGAGGACAGGGCGACCTACGAGCAGTACTTC	CSVEDRATYEQYF
-	many	TRBJ2-5	TRBV28	TGTGCCAGCAGTGGACCCGACTTAGCAGCGGAGACCCAGTACTTC	CASSGPDLAAETQYF
TRBD1	-	TRBJ1-2	TRBV4-1	TGCGCCAGCAGCCAAGGGGAAGGGGGCGTTTCCCGCTATGGCTACACCTTC	CASSQGEGGVSRYGYTF
-	many	TRBJ1-6	TRBV5-1	TGTGCCAGCAGCTTAGCGGTGGTTTCACCCCTCCACTTT	CASSLAVVSPLHF
-	many	TRBJ2-7	TRBV12-3/TRBV12-4	TGTGCCAGCAGTTTAGGACAACTGCGAGACTCCTACGAGCAGTACTTC	CASSLGQLRDSYEQYF
TRBD1	-	TRBJ1-1	TRBV20-1	TGCAGTGCTAGAGGGGCCGGGACAGGGATTTTCTTT	CSARGAGTGIFF
-	many	TRBJ1-1	TRBV6-1	TGTGCCAGCACCCTGGACAGTACTAACACTGAAGCTTTCTTT	CASTLDSTNTEAFF
TRBD1	many	TRBJ1-4	TRBV3-1	TGTGCCAGCAGCCAAGGGGACAGAAATGAAAAACTGTTTTTT	CASSQGDRNEKLFF
-	many	TRBJ2-7	TRBV11-2	TGTGCCAGCAGCCCCCGCCGGGACTCCGCTTCGTACGAGCAGTACTTC	CASSPRRDSASYEQYF
-	-	TRBJ2-3	TRBV27	TGTGCCAGCAGTTCGGGACAAATGCCAGATACGCAGTATTTT	CASSSGQMPDTQYF